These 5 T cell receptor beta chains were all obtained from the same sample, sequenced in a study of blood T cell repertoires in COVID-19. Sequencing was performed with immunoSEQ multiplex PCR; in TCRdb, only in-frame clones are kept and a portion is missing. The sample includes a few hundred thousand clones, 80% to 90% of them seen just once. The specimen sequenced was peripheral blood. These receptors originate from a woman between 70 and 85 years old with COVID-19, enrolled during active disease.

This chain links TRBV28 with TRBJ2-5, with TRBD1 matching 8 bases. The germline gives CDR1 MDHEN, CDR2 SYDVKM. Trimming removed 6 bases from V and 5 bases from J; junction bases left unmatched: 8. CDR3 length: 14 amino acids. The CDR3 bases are TGTGCCAGCAGCGCAGCGACAGGGGCGGAGACCCAGTACTTC. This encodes CASSAATGAETQYF.

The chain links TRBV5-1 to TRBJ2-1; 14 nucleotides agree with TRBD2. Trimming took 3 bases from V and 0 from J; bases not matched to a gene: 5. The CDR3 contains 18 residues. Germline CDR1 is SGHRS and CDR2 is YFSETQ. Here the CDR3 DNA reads TGCGCCAGCAGCTCGACTAGCGGGAGGGATAGCTCCTACAATGAGCAGTTCTTC. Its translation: CASSSTSGRDSSYNEQFF.

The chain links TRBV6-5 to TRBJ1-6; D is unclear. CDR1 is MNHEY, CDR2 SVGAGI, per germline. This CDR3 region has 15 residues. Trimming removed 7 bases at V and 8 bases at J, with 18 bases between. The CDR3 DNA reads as TGTGCCAGCACCCCAGTTTCGCTTGCGGATTCACCCCTCCACTTT. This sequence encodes CASTPVSLADSPLHF.

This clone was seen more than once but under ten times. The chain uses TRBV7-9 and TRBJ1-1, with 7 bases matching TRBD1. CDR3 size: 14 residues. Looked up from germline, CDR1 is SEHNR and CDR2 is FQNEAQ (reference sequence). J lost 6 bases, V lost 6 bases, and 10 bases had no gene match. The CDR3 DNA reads TGTGCCAGCAGTTTGACGCAGGGGGAGGCTGAAGCTTTCTTT. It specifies CASSLTQGEAEAFF.

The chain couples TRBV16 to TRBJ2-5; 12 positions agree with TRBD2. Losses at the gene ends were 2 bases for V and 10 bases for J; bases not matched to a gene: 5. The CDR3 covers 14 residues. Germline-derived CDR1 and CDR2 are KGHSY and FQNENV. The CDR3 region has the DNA TGTGCCAGCAGCCAACAACGACTAGCGGGGGACCAGTACTTC. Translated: CASSQQRLAGDQYF.